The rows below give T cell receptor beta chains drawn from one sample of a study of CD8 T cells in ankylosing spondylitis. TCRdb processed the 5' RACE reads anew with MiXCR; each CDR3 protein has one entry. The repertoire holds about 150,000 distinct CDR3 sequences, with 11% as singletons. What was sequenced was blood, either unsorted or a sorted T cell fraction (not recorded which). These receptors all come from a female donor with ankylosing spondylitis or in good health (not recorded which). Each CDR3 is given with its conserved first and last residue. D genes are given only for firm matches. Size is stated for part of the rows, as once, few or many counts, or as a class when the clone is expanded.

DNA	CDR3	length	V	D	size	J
TGCAGCGTGGAAGGGGATAACTATGGCTACACCTTC	CSVEGDNYGYTF	12	TRBV29-1	.	many	TRBJ1-2
TGTGCCAGTAGTTCGTCTAGCGGGGGCCCCACAGATACGCAGTATTTT	CASSSSSGGPTDTQYF	16	TRBV19	TRBD2	few	TRBJ2-3
TGTGCCAGCAACCCGGGACGGACTTGGACCCAGTACTTC	CASNPGRTWTQYF	13	TRBV5-8	.	many	TRBJ2-5
TGCGCCAGCAGCCCAGTCCAGGGCCTGGGGCTAGCCTACAATGAGCAGTTCTTC	CASSPVQGLGLAYNEQFF	18	TRBV5-1	.	many	TRBJ2-1
TGCGCCAGCAGCTTGGACGGTATCGGGGAGCTGTTTTTT	CASSLDGIGELFF	13	TRBV5-1	.	many	TRBJ2-2
TGTGCCAGCAGTGACCCGCAGGGGAACACTGAAGCTTTCTTT	CASSDPQGNTEAFF	14	TRBV28	.	.	TRBJ1-1
TGCAGTGCTAGGGTCGAGAGGCTCCAGCATTTT	CSARVERLQHF	11	TRBV20-1	.	many	TRBJ1-5
TGTGCCAGCAGCCAAAAGGGGGCCGGGGAGCTGTTTTTT	CASSQKGAGELFF	13	TRBV3-1	.	.	TRBJ2-2
TGCGCCAGCAGCTTCACCGACAGGGCGGAGAATTCACCCCTCCACTTT	CASSFTDRAENSPLHF	16	TRBV5-1	TRBD1	many	TRBJ1-6
TGTGCCAGCAGCAACACCAGATCAGGGGGCTTGACCGGGGAGCTGTTTTTT	CASSNTRSGGLTGELFF	17	TRBV27	TRBD1	many	TRBJ2-2
TGTGCCAGCAAAGGTGGGGACGCGAGTGGTAATGAGCAGTTCTTC	CASKGGDASGNEQFF	15	TRBV11-3	.	.	TRBJ2-1
TGTGCCAGCAGTTATTACGGGAGCTCCTACGAGCAGTACTTC	CASSYYGSSYEQYF	14	TRBV6-5	.	.	TRBJ2-7
TGCGCCAGCAGCCTCGAGCAGAGAACAGGGAATGGCTACACCTTC	CASSLEQRTGNGYTF	15	TRBV5-1	.	many	TRBJ1-2
TGCGCCAGCAGTCAAGCGAACCCGGGACCTCCTAGCAATCAGCCCCAGCATTTT	CASSQANPGPPSNQPQHF	18	TRBV23-1	.	.	TRBJ1-5
TGTGCCAGCAGTTCACAGACAGGGGGCTACGAGCAGTACTTC	CASSSQTGGYEQYF	14	TRBV25-1	TRBD1	many	TRBJ2-7
TGCAGTGCTAGTCCGCTGCGCTCCTACAATGAGCAGTTCTTC	CSASPLRSYNEQFF	14	TRBV20-1	.	many	TRBJ2-1
TGCAGTGCTAGAGGTCCGATAATGGGGGTAACAGATACGCAGTATTTT	CSARGPIMGVTDTQYF	16	TRBV20-1	.	many	TRBJ2-3
TGTGCCATCAGTTTGCGCCCGGGACAGGGGGCGGCTAATGAAAAACTGTTTTTT	CAISLRPGQGAANEKLFF	18	TRBV3-1	TRBD1	few	TRBJ1-4
TGCGCCAGCAGCGGCGGACAGGGTTACGAGCAGTACTTC	CASSGGQGYEQYF	13	TRBV5-1	TRBD1	many	TRBJ2-7
TGTGCCAGCAGCCAAGATCGAGGGGCTGGAAACACCATATATTTT	CASSQDRGAGNTIYF	15	TRBV14	.	.	TRBJ1-3
TGTGCCAGCAGTGAAAGGTGGCCTCGAGATACGCAGTATTTT	CASSERWPRDTQYF	14	TRBV25-1	.	many	TRBJ2-3
TGTGCCAGCAGTTTGGAGGGGGCAATTCAGCCCCAGCATTTT	CASSLEGAIQPQHF	14	TRBV12-3/TRBV12-4	TRBD1	many	TRBJ1-5
TGCAGTGCTAGCGACGCGGGGGCAGCTTTCTTT	CSASDAGAAFF	11	TRBV20-1	.	few	TRBJ1-1
TGTGCCAGCAGCAACATTTGGACCCAGTTCTTC	CASSNIWTQFF	11	TRBV28	.	many	TRBJ2-1
TGTGCCAGCGGCCGGGGGGTCCTTGGGACCCAGCATTTT	CASGRGVLGTQHF	13	TRBV12-1	.	.	TRBJ1-5
TGCAGTGCTAGAGAGGACGGTAACACTGAAGCTTTCTTT	CSAREDGNTEAFF	13	TRBV20-1	.	many	TRBJ1-1
TGTGCCAGCAGAACAGGAGGGGGCTACAATCAGCCCCAGCATTTT	CASRTGGGYNQPQHF	15	TRBV12-3/TRBV12-4	TRBD1	many	TRBJ1-5
TGCGCCAGCAGCCAAGTTCAAGCGGGAGCAACCGGGGAGCTGTTTTTT	CASSQVQAGATGELFF	16	TRBV4-1	TRBD2	few	TRBJ2-2
TGTGCCAGCTCACCCCTAGACCCCACTGAGCAGTTCTTC	CASSPLDPTEQFF	13	TRBV18	.	many	TRBJ2-1
TGTGCCAGTAGTATAGACCTGAACACTGAAGCTTTCTTT	CASSIDLNTEAFF	13	TRBV19	.	many	TRBJ1-1
TGCAGTGCTAGAGAAGGGGGTCGCAGCTATGGCTACACCTTC	CSAREGGRSYGYTF	14	TRBV20-1	.	many	TRBJ1-2
TGTGCCATCAGCAATCTCAATGAGCAGTTCTTC	CAISNLNEQFF	11	TRBV10-3	.	.	TRBJ2-1
TGTGCAAGTCGCTTAACTCAGGGGCGGCCTAGCACAGATACGCAGTATTTT	CASRLTQGRPSTDTQYF	17	TRBV12-2	.	.	TRBJ2-3
TGCAGCGTTCTGGGACAGAACACTGAAGCTTTCTTT	CSVLGQNTEAFF	12	TRBV29-1	.	once	TRBJ1-1
TGCTGTGCTAGAGCCGGGACTAGCGGGGGGTTCAATGAGCAGTTCTTC	CCARAGTSGGFNEQFF	16	TRBV20-1	TRBD2	few	TRBJ2-1
TGTGCCAGCAGCCAAGTTTCCAGCGATATCCACGAGCAGTACTTC	CASSQVSSDIHEQYF	15	TRBV4-2	.	.	TRBJ2-7
TGTGCCTGCTGCCGGACCGGGGTTTCCTACAATGAGCAGTTCTTC	CACCRTGVSYNEQFF	15	TRBV3-1	.	.	TRBJ2-1
TGCAGTGCTAGAGAAGGGGGGGCCGGCACCGGGGAGCTGTTTTTT	CSAREGGAGTGELFF	15	TRBV20-1	.	many	TRBJ2-2
TGTGCCAGCTCACCAGCGTCTGGGGCCAACGTCCTGACTTTC	CASSPASGANVLTF	14	TRBV18	.	many	TRBJ2-6
TGCAGTGCTAGTGGAAGGGGAGCTGCCACTGAAGCTTTCTTT	CSASGRGAATEAFF	14	TRBV20-1	.	many	TRBJ1-1
TGTGCCAGCAGTCTCAAAACCTGGGAGCTGTTATTT	CASSLKTWELLF	12	TRBV12-3/TRBV12-4	.	.	TRBJ2-2
TGCAGCGTTGAAAGAGCAGATACGCAGTATTTT	CSVERADTQYF	11	TRBV29-1	.	many	TRBJ2-3
TGTGCCAGCAGTTTAGCGGAAGATCAGCCCCAGCATTTT	CASSLAEDQPQHF	13	TRBV12-3/TRBV12-4	.	many	TRBJ1-5
TGCGCCAGCAGCTTCAGGGGTAGTCCGAACACCGGGGAGCTGTTTTTT	CASSFRGSPNTGELFF	16	TRBV5-1	.	many	TRBJ2-2
TGTGCCAGCAGTGACACGGGACTAGCGAACACCGGGGAGCTGTTTTTT	CASSDTGLANTGELFF	16	TRBV6-4	TRBD2	many	TRBJ2-2
TGCGCCAGCAGCATCGGACTAGCGGAAGAGACCCAGCACTTC	CASSIGLAEETQHF	14	TRBV5-1	TRBD2	once	TRBJ2-5
TGTGCCAGCAGCTCTCCCCGACGGTCTGATAATGAAAAACTGTTTTTT	CASSSPRRSDNEKLFF	16	TRBV5-6	.	.	TRBJ1-4
TGTGCCAGCAGCTTAGACCTGAAGACCCAGTACTTC	CASSLDLKTQYF	12	TRBV7-2	.	few	TRBJ2-5
TGTGCCAGCAGCTTAGAAGGTTCCGAGCAGTACTTC	CASSLEGSEQYF	12	TRBV7-9	.	few	TRBJ2-7
TGTGCCAGCAGCCACGCAATACAGGGGGGAGAAGAGACCCAGTACTTC	CASSHAIQGGEETQYF	16	TRBV3-1	TRBD1	.	TRBJ2-5
TGTGCCAGCAGCCAAGATGGTACGGGGACCGGGGAGCTGTTTTTT	CASSQDGTGTGELFF	15	TRBV4-2	.	many	TRBJ2-2
TGTGCCAGCAGCACCTCGGTGTCCACAGATACGCAGTATTTT	CASSTSVSTDTQYF	14	TRBV7-3	.	few	TRBJ2-3
TGTGCCAGCAGTTTACGGAACGGGGAGCTGTTTTTT	CASSLRNGELFF	12	TRBV28	.	few	TRBJ2-2